This TCR beta chain was obtained from a study of blood T cells in healthy people across ages. With respect to this clonotype: The target antigen is unknown.

A J-beta primer mix and a sample-barcoded 5' primer were used in a second PCR of roughly 6 to 12 cycles. TCRdb recomputed calls from the 5' RACE reads with MiXCR, one row per CDR3 protein. The data show fewer than 900,000 distinct CDR3 sequences, with approximately 39% seen just once and 20% held by the top ten. The study, taken as a whole, reports: Both higher diversity and more naive CD4+ cells marked long-lived donors when set against aged donors. As age increased, TCR beta diversity per million T cells fell in a roughly linear fashion.

There are 15 residues in the CDR3. The germline CDR1 and CDR2 sequences are SGHRS and YFSETQ. The J segment lost 11 bases and the V segment lost 4 bases, leaving 13 bases of the junction unmatched. This clonotype was sampled from a woman in her fifties or sixties in good health. Material: blood. The V call is TRBV5-1, the J call TRBJ2-5; 11 nucleotides line up with TRBD2. Here the CDR3 reads CASSRVTSGANEQYF. The CDR3 DNA follows: TGCGCCAGCAGCAGGGTGACTAGCGGGGCCAATGAGCAGTACTTC. Looking up the rest from reference TRBV5-1 and TRBJ2-5 gives the full variable domain: KAGVTQTPRYLIKTRGQQVTLSCSPISGHRSVSWYQQTPGQGLQFLFEYFSETQRNKGNFPGRFSGRQFSNSRSEMNVSTLELGDSALYLCASSRVTSGANEQYFGPGTRLLVL.